The present T cell receptor (beta chain) was sequenced within a study of regulatory T cells in long-lasting Graves disease. Study-wide points: Persistent Graves' patients showed less TCR diversity than newly diagnosed patients showed.

For TCR beta, libraries came from iRepertoire HTBI primers and Arm-PCR of CDR3 regions. Per the study methods: Across all samples, about 62 TRBV segments and more than 11 TRBJ segments were identified. TCRdb ran MiXCR on the multiplex PCR reads and lists one entry per CDR3 protein. TCRdb, not the original authors, processed these V and J calls. The sample lists roughly 500,000 distinct CDR3 sequences, around 15% occurring once. The time point here: newly diagnosed GD, antithyroid drugs for less than 3 months. Making the TCR library involved RNA that had been extracted from PBMCs. To note about this clonotype: As yet, its antigen is unknown.

CDR3 length equals 15 residues. Trimming pared 5 bases from V and 1 base from J, leaving 13 bases between. Germline CDR1 reads SGHTA; CDR2 reads FQGTGA. This same sample was also part of a study on T cells in Graves' hyperthyroidism and ophthalmopathy. That report adds: From stable hyperthyroidism, ophthalmopathy was set apart by a 13 V-J model.

This specimen consisted of peripheral blood mononuclear cells (PBMCs), obtained at new diagnosis, from a patient treated with antithyroid drugs. This sequence joins TRBV7-3 and TRBJ2-3; the D is unclear. This clonotype was sampled from a woman aged 45 to 65 with Graves disease. This chain's CDR3 is CASSPPPGGTDTQYF. As DNA, the CDR3 is TGTGCCAGCAGCCCCCCTCCCGGCGGCACAGATACGCAGTATTTT. Variable domain in full (rest from reference TRBV7-3 and TRBJ2-3): GAGVSQTPSNKVTEKGKYVELRCDPISGHTALYWYRQSLGQGPEFLIYFQGTGAADDSGLPNDRFFAVRPEGSVSTLKIQRTERGDSAVYLCASSPPPGGTDTQYFGPGTRLTVL.